Below, 6 T cell receptor beta chains from the same sample are listed, as sequenced in a study of OX40 agonist ivuxolimab in advanced cancers. Clones were read by immunoSEQ multiplex PCR, and TCRdb kept only the in-frame ones, dropping some. Among around 58,000 clones listed, 94% were seen once. Sequencing was performed on CD4+ or CD8+ T cells sorted from blood, taken in a trial of the OX40 agonist ivuxolimab. Source of these receptors: an adult with an advanced solid tumor such as melanoma, head and neck, liver or kidney cancer.

The CDR3 sequence is CASSLTGGLTDTQYF. The CDR3 DNA sequence: TGTGCCAGCAGCCTGACAGGGGGACTCACAGATACGCAGTATTTT. The genes are TRBV21-1 and TRBJ2-3; the D call TRBD1 from the table was never checked on the DNA. TRBV21-1 corresponds to a pseudogene. The CDR3 loop spans 15 amino acids.

The chain carries TRBV27 and TRBJ2-7, with D perhaps matching TRBD2 (5 bases). The CDR3 contains 12 residues. V lost 5 bases and J lost 7, with 12 bases in between. Germline-derived CDR1 and CDR2 are MNHEY and SMNVEV (reference sequence). This chain's CDR3 is CASSILRGEQYF. DNA of the CDR3: TGTGCCAGCAGTATACTTAGAGGGGAGCAGTACTTC.

The chain uses TRBV28 and TRBJ2-7; 11 nucleotides match TRBD1. V trimming: 4 bases; J trimming: 4 bases; junction bases outside the gene matches: 3. The V gene's germline CDR1 is MDHEN and CDR2 SYDVKM. The CDR3 length is 14 residues. The DNA for the CDR3 is TGTGCCAGCAGTTGGACAGGGGGCGTATACGAGCAGTACTTC. It specifies CASSWTGGVYEQYF.

The chain couples TRBV5-6 to TRBJ2-7; 8 positions match TRBD1. The V segment lost 4 bases and the J segment 6 bases; nucleotides outside the gene matches: 9. Germline CDR1 SGHDT, CDR2 YYEEEE. The CDR3 totals 14 residues. The CDR3 DNA follows: TGTGCCAGCAGCCTCGGGACAGGTGGCTTCGAGCAGTACTTC. This translates into CASSLGTGGFEQYF. Drawing the rest from reference TRBV5-6 and TRBJ2-7, the complete variable domain is DAGVTQSPTHLIKTRGQQVTLRCSPKSGHDTVSWYQQALGQGPQFIFQYYEEEERQRGNFPDRFSGHQFPNYSSELNVNALLLGDSALYLCASSLGTGGFEQYFGPGTRLTVT.

This clone was counted a single time. This sequence joins TRBV5-8 and TRBJ2-7; D ambiguous. Trimming pared 7 bases from V and 7 bases from J, leaving 18 bases between. The V gene's germline CDR1 is SGHTS and CDR2 YDEGEE. This CDR3 has 13 residues. Written as DNA, the CDR3 is TGTGCCAGCTGTAAAGTAGGCACCTCGGAGCAGTACTTC. Translation gives CASCKVGTSEQYF.

The chain is built from TRBV28 and TRBJ1-1; TRBD1 matches at 9 bases. The germline V gene encodes CDR1 MDHEN and CDR2 SYDVKM. Unmatched junction bases numbered 13, after V lost 8 bases and J lost 3 bases. This CDR3 comprises 16 residues. CDR3 amino acids: CASATRGQGKYTEAFF. The CDR3 DNA sequence: TGTGCCAGCGCCACGAGAGGACAGGGGAAGTACACTGAAGCTTTCTTT. The entire variable domain, with the rest obtained from reference TRBV28 and TRBJ1-1, is as follows: DVKVTQSSRYLVKRTGEKVFLECVQDMDHENMFWYRQDPGLGLRLIYFSYDVKMKEKGDIPEGYSVSREKKERFSLILESASTNQTSMYLCASATRGQGKYTEAFFGQGTRLTVV.